Each of the 9 T cell receptor beta chains below was sequenced from the same sample in a study of vaccination and CD4 T cells after COVID-19. Cultured CD4+ T cell DNA was sequenced using the Oncomine TCR Beta short-read assay. TCRdb reanalysed the PCR reads using MiXCR and keeps one entry per CDR3 protein. Here the sample spans about 25,000 distinct CDR3 sequences, more than 30% being singletons. Time point described: late sampling 161 to 241 days after vaccination in three convalescent patients. Sample treatment: roughly 10-day PBMC culture with coronavirus spike peptide pools or control peptides (ViraFEST assay). What these receptors recognize is not known. Specimen: CD4+ T cells from blood, cultured in vitro, collected about 7 months after SARS-CoV-2 vaccination. These receptors all stem from a human donor who had recovered from COVID-19.

This clonotype was observed a handful of times. V is TRBV6-5 and J is TRBJ2-5; 11 nucleotides agree with TRBD2. The CDR3 consists of 18 residues. V gave up 2 bases and J gave up 2 bases; unmatched junction bases: 10. CDR1 MNHEY and CDR2 SVGAGI come from the germline V gene. CDR3 nucleotides: TGTGCCAGCAGTTACCAACTGACTAGCGGGAAGGGTCAAGAGACCCAGTACTTC. Protein product: CASSYQLTSGKGQETQYF.

The table lists this clonotype with a few counts. This chain uses TRBV28 with TRBJ2-7; 9 bases agree with TRBD1. Germline CDR1 and CDR2: MDHEN and SYDVKM. The CDR3 spans 14 residues. The junction had 8 bases not matched to a gene; V was cut back by 6 bases and J by 5 bases. CDR3 residues: CASRRQGQGNEQYF. CDR3 sequence (DNA): TGTGCCAGCAGGCGACAGGGACAGGGAAACGAGCAGTACTTC.

The chain couples TRBV4-3 to TRBJ1-2; TRBD1 matches 7 bases. The J segment lost 3 bases and the V segment lost 3 bases, leaving 13 bases of the junction unmatched. Germline V lookup: CDR1 LGHNA, CDR2 YSLEER. This CDR3 has 17 residues. The CDR3 reads CASSQDGQASSYYGYTF. CDR3 DNA sequence: TGCGCCAGCAGCCAGGATGGACAGGCCTCCTCATACTATGGCTACACCTTC.

The CDR3 DNA follows: TGTGCCAGCAGCTTAAACCGGGACAGAGATGGCTACACCTTC. Translated: CASSLNRDRDGYTF. The J gene is TRBJ1-2, the V gene TRBV7-9; 7 positions agree with TRBD1. Germline-derived CDR1 and CDR2 are SEHNR and FQNEAQ (reference sequence). J lost 6 bases, V lost 2 bases, and 6 bases had no gene match. The CDR3 is 14 amino acids. Full variable domain (remainder filled in from reference TRBV7-9 and TRBJ1-2): DTGVSQNPRHKITKRGQNVTFRCDPISEHNRLYWYRQTLGQGPEFLTYFQNEAQLEKSRLLSDRFSAERPKGSFSTLEIQRTEQGDSAMYLCASSLNRDRDGYTFGSGTRLTVV.

This clonotype was counted between two and nine times. The rearrangement links TRBV20-1 to TRBJ1-3; TRBD1 matches 7 bases. With V trimmed by 5 bases and J by 2 bases, 12 bases remained unmatched. Germline CDR1 DFQATT, CDR2 SNEGSKA (reference sequence). This CDR3 has 16 amino acids. CDR3 DNA: TGCAGTGCTGGGGGGGACAGCCACCTTCCTGGAAACACCATATATTTT. It translates to CSAGGDSHLPGNTIYF.

This clonotype appeared a few times. The gene calls are TRBV20-1 and TRBJ2-7; D is tentatively TRBD1 or TRBD2 (5 bases each). V was cut by 6 bases and J by 1 base, with 16 bases left in between. This CDR3 contains 14 residues. CDR1 and CDR2 (germline): DFQATT, SNEGSKA (reference sequence). The CDR3 DNA reads as TGCAGTGCGGGGGACCGCCGGCGGTCCTACGAGCAGTACTTC. Its protein is CSAGDRRRSYEQYF.

The chain combines TRBV10-3 with TRBJ2-7, with D unresolved. The germline V gene has CDR1 ENHRY and CDR2 SYGVKD. The CDR3 has 12 residues. V gave up 10 bases and J gave up 3 bases, with 13 bases separating them. CDR3 nucleotides: TGTGCCAGCAGCCGCACCAACTACGAGCAGTACTTC. Protein sequence: CASSRTNYEQYF.

The chain couples TRBV2 to TRBJ2-7; 8 bases are a match to TRBD1. Looked up from germline, CDR1 is SNHLY and CDR2 is FYNNEI. Losses at the gene ends were 5 bases for V and 5 bases for J; bases not matched to a gene: 5. There are 13 residues in the CDR3. The CDR3 is CASSQDRDDEQYF. DNA for the CDR3: TGTGCCAGCAGTCAGGACAGGGACGACGAGCAGTACTTC.

By sample fraction, this clonotype is medium-sized (0.01 to 0.1%). V and J are TRBV6-5 and TRBJ1-2, with no clear D. V was cut by 4 bases and J by 0 bases, with 6 bases left in between. The CDR3 has 13 residues. Per germline, CDR1 MNHEY and CDR2 SVGAGI. The CDR3 DNA follows: TGTGCCAGCAGTTCAGCTACTAACTATGGCTACACCTTC. Its translation: CASSSATNYGYTF.